The rows below give T cell receptor beta chains drawn from one sample of a study of T cells in localized non-small cell lung cancer. Measured with immunoSEQ multiplex PCR; TCRdb has only the in-frame clones, and not every one. The sample carries 65,000 to 80,000 clones, roughly 83% recorded once. Specimen: peripheral blood, collected before any cancer treatment. These receptors all come from a female donor over 55 with stage I lung adenocarcinoma. CDR3s include the opening cysteine and the closing phenylalanine or tryptophan. Fields, in order: CDR3 protein, CDR3 DNA, D gene, clone size, V gene, J gene. A D gene is named only where the DNA matches it firmly. Clone size is stated in some rows and not others, as once, few, many or a class when expanded.

CASSYDGQGQLNTIYF	TGTGCCAGCAGTTACGACGGACAGGGGCAACTTAACACCATATATTTT	TRBD1	NA	TRBV6-6	TRBJ1-3
CASSPPGGKIYEQYF	TGTGCCAGCAGTCCCCCTGGGGGAAAGATCTACGAGCAGTACTTC	NA	NA	TRBV6-5	TRBJ2-7
CASSPDWISNQPQHF	TGTGCCAGCAGTCCGGACTGGATTAGCAATCAGCCCCAGCATTTT	NA	NA	TRBV7-2	TRBJ1-5
CASSLNQNTEAFF	TGTGCCAGCAGCCTAAACCAGAACACTGAAGCTTTCTTT	NA	NA	TRBV11-3	TRBJ1-1
CASSLVIGQGISKETQYF	TGCGCCAGCAGCTTGGTGATTGGACAGGGCATTTCCAAAGAGACCCAGTACTTC	TRBD1	NA	TRBV5-1	TRBJ2-5
CASSLGQGGVNYGYTF	TGCGCCAGCAGCCTAGGACAGGGGGGTGTTAACTATGGCTACACCTTC	TRBD1	once	TRBV10-2	TRBJ1-2
CASSSSGGANEQFF	TGTGCCAGCAGCTCTAGCGGGGGGGCCAATGAGCAGTTCTTC	TRBD2	few	TRBV7-3	TRBJ2-1
CASSPPKALGLGYGYTF	TGTGCCAGCTCACCACCTAAAGCCTTAGGGCTTGGCTATGGCTACACCTTC	NA	NA	TRBV18	TRBJ1-2
CASLTGANAGELFF	TGTGCCAGTTTGACAGGGGCAAACGCCGGGGAGCTGTTTTTT	TRBD1	NA	TRBV6-1	TRBJ2-2
CASSARQGAPWEQYF	TGTGCCAGCAGCGCAAGACAGGGGGCGCCTTGGGAGCAGTACTTC	TRBD1	NA	TRBV9	TRBJ2-7
CAISDGTPVFSYEQYF	TGTGCCATCAGTGACGGGACACCTGTTTTCTCCTACGAGCAGTACTTC	NA	NA	TRBV10-3	TRBJ2-7